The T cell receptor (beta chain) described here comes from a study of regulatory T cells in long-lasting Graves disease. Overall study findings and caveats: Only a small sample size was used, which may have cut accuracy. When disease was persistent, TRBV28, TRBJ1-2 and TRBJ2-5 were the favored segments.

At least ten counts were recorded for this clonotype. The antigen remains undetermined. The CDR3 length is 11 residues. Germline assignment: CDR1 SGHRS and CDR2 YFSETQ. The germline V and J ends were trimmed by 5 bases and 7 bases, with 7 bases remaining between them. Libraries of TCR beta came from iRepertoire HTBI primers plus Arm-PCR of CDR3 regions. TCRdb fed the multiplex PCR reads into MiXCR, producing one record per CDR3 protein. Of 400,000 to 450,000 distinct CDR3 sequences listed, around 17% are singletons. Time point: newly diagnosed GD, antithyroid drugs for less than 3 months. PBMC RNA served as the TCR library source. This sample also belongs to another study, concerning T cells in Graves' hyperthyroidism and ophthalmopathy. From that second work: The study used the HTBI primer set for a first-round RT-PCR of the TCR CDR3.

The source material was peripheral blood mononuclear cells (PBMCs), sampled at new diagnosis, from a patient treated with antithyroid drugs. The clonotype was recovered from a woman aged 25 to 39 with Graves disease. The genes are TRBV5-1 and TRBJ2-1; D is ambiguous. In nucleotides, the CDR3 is TGCGCCAGCAGAACTACAAATGAGCAGTTCTTC. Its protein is CASRTTNEQFF.